These 22 T cell receptor beta chains share one sample of origin, sequenced in a study of CXCR3-negative and CXCR3-positive naive CD8 T cells. All TRB cDNA libraries came from 5' RACE performed with UMI labels. TCRdb reprocessed the 5' RACE reads, with one entry per CDR3 protein and no DNA. In total, the table holds about 41,000 distinct CDR3 sequences. The sequenced material came from naive CXCR3- CD8+ T cells from blood. Indicated subset: CD45RO-CCR7+CD27+CD95- naive CD8+ T cells lacking CXCR3 (TNR3-). These receptors originate from a human donor in good health. Some clones in this sample may be carry-over from other donors' samples.

V usage is TRBV5-8 and J usage is TRBJ1-1; TCRdb gives TRBD1 as the D gene, but with no DNA this cannot be confirmed. The germline gives CDR1 SGHTS, CDR2 YDEGEE. CDR3 size: 16 residues. CDR3 protein: CASSLVQGAWATEAFF.

The chain joins TRBV29-1 to TRBJ1-2; absent DNA, TCRdb's TRBD1 call cannot be checked. This CDR3 has 14 amino acids. In germline, CDR1 is SQVTM, CDR2 ANQGSEA. The CDR3: CSVDLTGPNYGYTF.

The gene calls are TRBV19 and TRBJ2-1; no DNA is available, so the TRBD2 call from TCRdb remains unchecked. The CDR3 length is 18 residues. Per the germline V gene, CDR1 is LNHDA and CDR2 is SQIVND (reference sequence). This CDR3 reads CASIRTSGEKTSYNEQFF.

The genes are TRBV29-1 and TRBJ2-3; TCRdb reports TRBD1, a call that lacks DNA to check it against. Per the germline V gene, CDR1 is SQVTM and CDR2 is ANQGSEA. This CDR3 has 12 amino acids. The CDR3 region is CSVPRGTDTQYF.

V is TRBV7-3 and J is TRBJ2-7. The CDR3 totals 14 residues. Germline CDR1 is SGHTA and CDR2 is FQGTGA. CDR3 sequence reads: CASSFTGDSYEQYF.

The V and J genes are TRBV10-3 and TRBJ2-1; TCRdb returns TRBD2, unconfirmable since there is no DNA. Germline V lookup: CDR1 ENHRY, CDR2 SYGVKD. The CDR3 is 15 amino acids. The CDR3 loop is CAIKGLAGPYNEQFF.

The V gene is TRBV20-1, the J gene TRBJ2-3; no DNA is available, so the TRBD2 call from TCRdb remains unchecked. Germline loops: CDR1 DFQATT, CDR2 SNEGSKA (reference sequence). The CDR3 has 16 amino acids. The CDR3: CSAYTVAGANTDTQYF.

This chain links TRBV6-1 with TRBJ2-3; no DNA is available, so the TRBD1 call from TCRdb remains unchecked. Germline CDR1 MNHNS, CDR2 SASEGT. This CDR3 is 17 amino acids long. The CDR3 spells CASSLPGSGRSTDTQYF.

The chain is built from TRBV18 and TRBJ2-3; TCRdb proposes TRBD1, but this gene call is untestable without DNA. Germline V gene data show CDR1 as KGHSH and CDR2 as LQKENI. This CDR3 comprises 15 residues. The CDR3 reads CASSLATGVTDTQYF.

The V call is TRBV4-1, the J call TRBJ2-1; as DNA is missing, the TRBD2 call by TCRdb cannot be tested. Per the germline V gene, CDR1 is MGHRA and CDR2 is YSYEKL. The CDR3 loop spans 17 amino acids. CDR3 residues: CASSQDPSGAMRNEQFF.

V is TRBV4-2 and J is TRBJ1-1; the TCRdb call, TRBD1, lacks DNA for checking. Germline CDR1 reads LGHNA; CDR2 reads YNFKEQ. This CDR3 spans 15 amino acids. The CDR3 loop reads CASSRLSTENTEAFF.

The V call is TRBV7-2, the J call TRBJ2-7; the TCRdb D gene call, TRBD2, has no DNA to confirm it. Germline V CDR1 and CDR2: SGHTA, FQGNSA. The CDR3 consists of 15 residues. CDR3 loop: CASSGWTSGIDEQYF.

The chain employs TRBV4-3 and TRBJ2-3; no DNA is available, so the TRBD2 call from TCRdb remains unchecked. This CDR3 has 18 residues. Germline V gene data show CDR1 as LGHNA and CDR2 as YSLEER. The CDR3 is CASSQDEAGGTGTDTQYF.

J is TRBJ1-2 and V is TRBV20-1. Per germline, CDR1 DFQATT and CDR2 SNEGSKA (reference sequence). CDR3 size: 13 residues. CDR3 loop: CSARGGEDYGYTF.

The rearrangement joins TRBV7-3 to TRBJ2-5. Germline V gene lookup returns CDR1 SGHTA and CDR2 FQGTGA. The CDR3 sequence is 11 residues long. CDR3 sequence reads: CASSDEETQYF. Variable domain in full (rest from reference TRBV7-3 and TRBJ2-5): GAGVSQTPSNKVTEKGKYVELRCDPISGHTALYWYRQSLGQGPEFLIYFQGTGAADDSGLPNDRFFAVRPEGSVSTLKIQRTERGDSAVYLCASSDEETQYFGPGTRLLVL.

The chain joins TRBV21-1 to TRBJ2-7; TCRdb calls TRBD1, which cannot be checked without DNA. TRBV21-1 is reported as a pseudogene. The CDR3 totals 14 residues. This chain's CDR3 is CASSKVGQTYEQYF.

The V and J genes are TRBV29-1 and TRBJ2-2. The CDR3 has 13 residues. CDR1 and CDR2 (germline): SQVTM, ANQGSEA. The CDR3 is CSVEEKGTGELFF.

The chain links TRBV7-9 to TRBJ1-2. This CDR3 has 13 residues. Per the germline V gene, CDR1 is SEHNR and CDR2 is FQNEAQ (reference sequence). CDR3 loop: CASSLEHVYGYTF.

The chain joins TRBV12-3 or TRBV12-4 to TRBJ1-4. The CDR3 extends over 16 amino acids. The CDR3 sequence is CASSSGVPSTNEKLFF.

This chain uses TRBV10-3 with TRBJ2-5. The CDR3 length is 14 residues. Per the germline V gene, CDR1 is ENHRY and CDR2 is SYGVKD. The CDR3 reads CAIRRIPNQETQYF.

This chain links TRBV21-1 with TRBJ1-5; absent DNA, TCRdb's TRBD1 call cannot be checked. TRBV21-1 is noted as a pseudogene. The CDR3 consists of 17 residues. The CDR3 here is CASPGTTTQYSNQPQHF.

The chain joins TRBV24-1 to TRBJ2-7; TCRdb reports TRBD2, a call that lacks DNA to check it against. The CDR3 totals 11 residues. Germline CDR1 KGHDR, CDR2 SFDVKD. The chain's CDR3 is CATSEGHEQYF.